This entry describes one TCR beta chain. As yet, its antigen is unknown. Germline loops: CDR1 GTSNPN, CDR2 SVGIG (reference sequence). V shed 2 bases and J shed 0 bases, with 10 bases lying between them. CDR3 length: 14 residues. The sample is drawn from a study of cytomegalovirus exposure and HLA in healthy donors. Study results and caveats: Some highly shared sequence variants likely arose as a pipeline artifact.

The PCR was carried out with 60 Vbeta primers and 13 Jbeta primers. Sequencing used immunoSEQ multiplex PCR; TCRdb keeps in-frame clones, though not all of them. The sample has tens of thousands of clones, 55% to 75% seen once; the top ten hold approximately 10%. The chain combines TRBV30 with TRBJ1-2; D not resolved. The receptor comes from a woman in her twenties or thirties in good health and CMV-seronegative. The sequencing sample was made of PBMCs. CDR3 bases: TGTGCCTGGAGTTCGCCACCAGCTAACTATGGCTACACCTTC. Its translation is CAWSSPPANYGYTF.